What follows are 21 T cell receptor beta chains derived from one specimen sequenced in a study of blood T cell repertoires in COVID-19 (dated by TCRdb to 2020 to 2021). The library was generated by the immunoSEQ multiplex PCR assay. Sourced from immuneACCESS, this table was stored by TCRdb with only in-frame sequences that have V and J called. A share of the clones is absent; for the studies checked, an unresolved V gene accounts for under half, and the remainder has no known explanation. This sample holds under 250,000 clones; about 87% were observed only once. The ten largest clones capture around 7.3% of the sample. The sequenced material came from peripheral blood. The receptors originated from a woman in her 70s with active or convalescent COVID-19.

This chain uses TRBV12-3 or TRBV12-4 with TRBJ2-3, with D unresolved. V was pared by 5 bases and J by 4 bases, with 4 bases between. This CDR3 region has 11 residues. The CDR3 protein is CASSRSDTQYF. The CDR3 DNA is TGTGCCAGCAGTCGTTCAGATACGCAGTATTTT.

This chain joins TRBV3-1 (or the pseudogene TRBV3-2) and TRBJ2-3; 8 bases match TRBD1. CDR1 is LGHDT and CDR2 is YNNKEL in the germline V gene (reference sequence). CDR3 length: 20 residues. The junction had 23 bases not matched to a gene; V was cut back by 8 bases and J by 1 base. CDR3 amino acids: CASRKGIRGQPRIGTDTQYF. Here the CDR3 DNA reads TGTGCCAGCCGAAAAGGGATCAGGGGGCAACCTAGGATCGGCACAGATACGCAGTATTTT.

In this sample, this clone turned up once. The CDR3 loop is CASSEGTSVYEQYF. The CDR3 region has the DNA TGCGCCAGCAGTGAGGGGACTAGCGTCTACGAGCAGTACTTC. This chain connects TRBV10-1 to TRBJ2-7; TRBD2 aligns across 10 bases. After removal of 2 bases from V and 3 bases from J, the junction contained 1 base not matched to a gene. Germline V gene data show CDR1 as WNHNN and CDR2 as SYGVQD (reference sequence). CDR3 length: 14 amino acids.

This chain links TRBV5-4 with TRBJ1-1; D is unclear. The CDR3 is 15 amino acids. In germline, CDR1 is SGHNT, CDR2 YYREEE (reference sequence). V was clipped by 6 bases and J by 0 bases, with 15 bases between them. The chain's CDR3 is CASTNSGNLNTEAFF. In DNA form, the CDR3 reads TGTGCCAGCACCAATTCCGGGAACTTGAACACTGAAGCTTTCTTT.

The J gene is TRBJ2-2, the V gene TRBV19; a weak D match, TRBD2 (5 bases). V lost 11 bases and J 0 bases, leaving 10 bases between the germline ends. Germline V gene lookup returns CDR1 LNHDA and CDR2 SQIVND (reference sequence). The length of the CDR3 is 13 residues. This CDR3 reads CAGGRANTGELFF. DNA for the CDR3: TGTGCCGGTGGGAGAGCGAACACCGGGGAGCTGTTTTTT.

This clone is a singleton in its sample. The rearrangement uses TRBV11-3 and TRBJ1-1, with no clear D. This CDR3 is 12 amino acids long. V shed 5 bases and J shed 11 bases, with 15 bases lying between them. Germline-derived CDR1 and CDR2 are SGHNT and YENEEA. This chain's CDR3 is CASSPPGETAFF. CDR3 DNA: TGTGCCAGCAGCCCCCCCGGGGAGACGGCTTTCTTT.

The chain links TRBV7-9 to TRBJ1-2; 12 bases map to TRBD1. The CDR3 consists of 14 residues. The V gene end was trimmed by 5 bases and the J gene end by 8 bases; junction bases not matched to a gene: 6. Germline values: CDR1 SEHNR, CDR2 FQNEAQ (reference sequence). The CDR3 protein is CASSPPGQGAGYTF. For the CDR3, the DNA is TGTGCCAGCAGCCCCCCGGGACAGGGGGCAGGCTACACCTTC.

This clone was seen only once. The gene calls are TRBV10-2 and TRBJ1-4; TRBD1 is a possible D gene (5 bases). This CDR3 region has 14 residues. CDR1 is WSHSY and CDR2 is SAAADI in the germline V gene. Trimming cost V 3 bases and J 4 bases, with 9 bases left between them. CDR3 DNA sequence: TGCGCCAGCAGTGATAGGGACTTTAATGAAAAACTGTTTTTT. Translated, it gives CASSDRDFNEKLFF.

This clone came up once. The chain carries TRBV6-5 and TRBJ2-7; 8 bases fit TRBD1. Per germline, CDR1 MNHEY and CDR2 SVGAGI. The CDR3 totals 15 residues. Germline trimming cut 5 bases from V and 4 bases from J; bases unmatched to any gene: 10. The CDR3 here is CASSPIDRGGYEQYF. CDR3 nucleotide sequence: TGTGCCAGCAGTCCGATCGACAGGGGTGGATACGAGCAGTACTTC.

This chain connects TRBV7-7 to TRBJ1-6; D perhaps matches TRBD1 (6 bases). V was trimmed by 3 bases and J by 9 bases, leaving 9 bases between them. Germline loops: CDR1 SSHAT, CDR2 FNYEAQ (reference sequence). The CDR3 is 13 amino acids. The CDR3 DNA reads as TGTGCCAGCAGCTTGGACAGAGCTTCACCCCTCCACTTT. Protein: CASSLDRASPLHF.

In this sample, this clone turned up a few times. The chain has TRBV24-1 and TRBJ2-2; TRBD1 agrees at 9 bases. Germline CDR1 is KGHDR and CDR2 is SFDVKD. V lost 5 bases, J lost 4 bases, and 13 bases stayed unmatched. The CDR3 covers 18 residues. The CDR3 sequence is CATSAAAGTGYVTGELFF. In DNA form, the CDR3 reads TGTGCCACCAGTGCCGCCGCCGGGACAGGGTATGTCACCGGGGAGCTGTTTTTT.

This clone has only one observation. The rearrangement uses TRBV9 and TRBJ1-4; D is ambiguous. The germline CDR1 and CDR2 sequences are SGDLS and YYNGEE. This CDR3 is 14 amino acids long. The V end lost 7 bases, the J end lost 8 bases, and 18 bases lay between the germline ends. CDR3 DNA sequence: TGTGCCAGCGGAGGCCACTACGGTGGCGAAAAACTGTTTTTT. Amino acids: CASGGHYGGEKLFF.

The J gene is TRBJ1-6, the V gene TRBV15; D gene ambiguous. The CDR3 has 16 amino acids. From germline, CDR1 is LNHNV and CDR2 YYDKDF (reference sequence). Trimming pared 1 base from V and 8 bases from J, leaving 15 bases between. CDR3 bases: TGTGCCACCAGCAGAGGGGGAGGTCTAAGGGATTCACCCCTCCACTTT. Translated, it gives CATSRGGGLRDSPLHF.

The CDR3: CASSSPPSYGYTF. The CDR3 DNA reads TGTGCCAGCAGCTCCCCCCCCTCCTATGGCTACACCTTC. The chain employs TRBV11-1 and TRBJ1-2; D not certain. The V end was cut by 4 bases, the J end by 4 bases, with 10 bases between. CDR3 size: 13 residues. Per germline, CDR1 SGHAT and CDR2 FQDESV (reference sequence).

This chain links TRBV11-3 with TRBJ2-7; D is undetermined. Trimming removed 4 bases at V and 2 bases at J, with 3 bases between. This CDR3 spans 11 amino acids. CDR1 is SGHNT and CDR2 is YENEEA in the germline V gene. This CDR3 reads CASSSTYEQYF. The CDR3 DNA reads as TGTGCCAGCAGCTCTACCTACGAGCAGTACTTC.

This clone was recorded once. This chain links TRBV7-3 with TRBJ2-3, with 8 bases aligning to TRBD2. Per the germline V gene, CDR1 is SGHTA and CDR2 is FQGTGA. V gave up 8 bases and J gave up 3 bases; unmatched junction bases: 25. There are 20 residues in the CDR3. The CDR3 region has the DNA TGTGCCAGCCGCCGGGGGCCCCCGGGGGGGGGAACCTACCGGACAGATACGCAGTATTTT. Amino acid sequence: CASRRGPPGGGTYRTDTQYF.

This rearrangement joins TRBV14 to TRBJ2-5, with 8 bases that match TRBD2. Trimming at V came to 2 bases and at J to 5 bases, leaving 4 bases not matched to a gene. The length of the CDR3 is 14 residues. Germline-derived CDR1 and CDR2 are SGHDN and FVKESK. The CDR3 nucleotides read TGTGCCAGCAGCCAATTTGTAGCGGGGGAGACCCAGTACTTC. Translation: CASSQFVAGETQYF. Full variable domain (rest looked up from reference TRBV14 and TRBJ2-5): EAGVTQFPSHSVIEKGQTVTLRCDPISGHDNLYWYRRVMGKEIKFLLHFVKESKQDESGMPNNRFLAERTGGTYSTLKVQPAELEDSGVYFCASSQFVAGETQYFGPGTRLLVL.

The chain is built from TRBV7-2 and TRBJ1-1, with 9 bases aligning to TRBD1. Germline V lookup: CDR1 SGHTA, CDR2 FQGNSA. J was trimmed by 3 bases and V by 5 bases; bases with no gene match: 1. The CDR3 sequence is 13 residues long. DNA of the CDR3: TGTGCCAGCAGCAGGACAGGGGACACTGAAGCTTTCTTT. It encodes CASSRTGDTEAFF.

CDR3 DNA sequence: TGTGCCACCGCTTCAGTTAGGGGCAATGAGCAGTTCTTC. It specifies CATASVRGNEQFF. The gene calls are TRBV15 and TRBJ2-1; possible D gene TRBD1, 5 bases. The CDR3 runs 13 residues. The V and J ends lost 8 bases and 6 bases respectively, with 14 bases between them. Germline V gene lookup returns CDR1 LNHNV and CDR2 YYDKDF (reference sequence).

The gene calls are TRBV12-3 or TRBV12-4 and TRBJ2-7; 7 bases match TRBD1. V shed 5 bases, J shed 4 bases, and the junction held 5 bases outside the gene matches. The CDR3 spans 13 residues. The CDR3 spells CASSPRTGYEQYF. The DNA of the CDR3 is TGTGCCAGCAGTCCCCGGACAGGTTACGAGCAGTACTTC.

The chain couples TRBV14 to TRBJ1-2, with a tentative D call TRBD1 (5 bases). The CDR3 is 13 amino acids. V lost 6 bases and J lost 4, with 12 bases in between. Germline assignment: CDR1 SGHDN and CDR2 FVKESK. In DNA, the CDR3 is TGTGCCAGCAGACCGACAGCGATCTATGGCTACACCTTC. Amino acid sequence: CASRPTAIYGYTF.